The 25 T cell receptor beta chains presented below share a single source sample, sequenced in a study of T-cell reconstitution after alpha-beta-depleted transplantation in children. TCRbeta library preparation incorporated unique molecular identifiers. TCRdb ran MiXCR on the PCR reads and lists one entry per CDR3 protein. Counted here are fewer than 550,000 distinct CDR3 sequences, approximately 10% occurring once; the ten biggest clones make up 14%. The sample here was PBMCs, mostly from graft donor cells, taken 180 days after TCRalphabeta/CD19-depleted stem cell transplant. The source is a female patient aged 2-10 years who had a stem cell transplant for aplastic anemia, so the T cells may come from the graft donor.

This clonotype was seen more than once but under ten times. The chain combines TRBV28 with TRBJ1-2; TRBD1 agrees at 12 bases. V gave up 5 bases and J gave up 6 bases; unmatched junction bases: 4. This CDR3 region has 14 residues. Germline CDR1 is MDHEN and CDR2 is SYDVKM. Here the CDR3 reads CASSGTGGPDGYTF. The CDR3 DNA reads TGTGCCAGCAGTGGGACAGGGGGCCCAGATGGCTACACCTTC.

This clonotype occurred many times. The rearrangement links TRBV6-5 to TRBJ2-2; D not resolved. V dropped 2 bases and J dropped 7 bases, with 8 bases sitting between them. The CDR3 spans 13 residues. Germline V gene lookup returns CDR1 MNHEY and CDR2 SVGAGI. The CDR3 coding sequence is TGTGCCAGCAGTTACCAAGCCCTCGGGGAGCTGTTTTTT. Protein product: CASSYQALGELFF.

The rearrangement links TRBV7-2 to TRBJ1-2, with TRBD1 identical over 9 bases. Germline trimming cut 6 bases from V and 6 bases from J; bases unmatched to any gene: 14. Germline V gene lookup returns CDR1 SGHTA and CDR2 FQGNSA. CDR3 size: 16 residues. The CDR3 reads CASSPRTGGAEDGYTF. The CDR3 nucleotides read TGTGCCAGCAGTCCCAGAACAGGGGGCGCGGAAGATGGCTACACCTTC. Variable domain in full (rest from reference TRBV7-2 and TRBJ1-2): GAGVSQSPSNKVTEKGKDVELRCDPISGHTALYWYRQSLGQGLEFLIYFQGNSAPDKSGLPSDRFSAERTGGSVSTLTIQRTQQEDSAVYLCASSPRTGGAEDGYTFGSGTRLTVV.

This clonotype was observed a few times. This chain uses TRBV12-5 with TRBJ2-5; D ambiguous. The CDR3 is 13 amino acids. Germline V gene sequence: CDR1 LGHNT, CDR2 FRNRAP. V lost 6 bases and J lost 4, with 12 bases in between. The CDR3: CASGTTEVETQYF. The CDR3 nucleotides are TGTGCTAGTGGCACCACAGAGGTAGAGACCCAGTACTTC.

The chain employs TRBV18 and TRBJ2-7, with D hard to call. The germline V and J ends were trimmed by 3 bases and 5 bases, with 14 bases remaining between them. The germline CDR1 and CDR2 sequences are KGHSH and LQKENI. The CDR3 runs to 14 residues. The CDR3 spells CASSPQPRSDEQYF. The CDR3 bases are TGTGCCAGCTCACCTCAGCCCAGAAGCGACGAGCAGTACTTC. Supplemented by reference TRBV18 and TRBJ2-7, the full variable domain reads NAGVMQNPRHLVRRRGQEARLRCSPMKGHSHVYWYRQLPEEGLKFMVYLQKENIIDESGMPKERFSAEFPKEGPSILRIQQVVRGDSAAYFCASSPQPRSDEQYFGPGTRLTVT.

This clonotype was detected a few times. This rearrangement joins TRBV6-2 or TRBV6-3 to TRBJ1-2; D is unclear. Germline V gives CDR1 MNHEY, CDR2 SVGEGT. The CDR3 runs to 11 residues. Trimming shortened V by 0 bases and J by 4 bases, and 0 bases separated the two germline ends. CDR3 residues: CASSYSYGYTF. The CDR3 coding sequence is TGTGCCAGCAGTTACTCCTATGGCTACACCTTC.

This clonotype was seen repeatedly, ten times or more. The CDR3 region is CSVEDLGGTGELFF. CDR3 bases: TGCAGCGTTGAAGATCTCGGCGGCACCGGGGAGCTGTTTTTT. This chain joins TRBV29-1 and TRBJ2-2; D is unclear. V dropped 0 bases and J dropped 4 bases, with 9 bases sitting between them. Germline V CDR1 and CDR2: SQVTM, ANQGSEA. The CDR3 has 14 residues.

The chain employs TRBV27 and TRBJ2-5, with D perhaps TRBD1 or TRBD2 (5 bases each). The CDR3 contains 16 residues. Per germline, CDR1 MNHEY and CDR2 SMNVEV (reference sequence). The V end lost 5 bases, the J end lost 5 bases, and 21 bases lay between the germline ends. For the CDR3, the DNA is TGTGCCAGCAGTCCCACCATGGCGGGTTGGGGCGAGACCCAGTACTTC. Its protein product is CASSPTMAGWGETQYF.

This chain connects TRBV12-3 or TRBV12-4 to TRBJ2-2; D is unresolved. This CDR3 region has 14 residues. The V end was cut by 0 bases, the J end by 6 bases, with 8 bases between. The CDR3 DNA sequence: TGTGCCAGCAGTTTAGCGACCCCCCCCGGGGAGCTGTTTTTT. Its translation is CASSLATPPGELFF.

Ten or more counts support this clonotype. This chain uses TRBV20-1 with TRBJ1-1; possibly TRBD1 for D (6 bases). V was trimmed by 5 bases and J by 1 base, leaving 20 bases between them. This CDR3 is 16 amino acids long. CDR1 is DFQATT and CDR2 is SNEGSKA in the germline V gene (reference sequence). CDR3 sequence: CSAGGHYGAWNTEAFF. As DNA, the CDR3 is TGCAGTGCTGGGGGACATTACGGGGCGTGGAACACTGAAGCTTTCTTT.

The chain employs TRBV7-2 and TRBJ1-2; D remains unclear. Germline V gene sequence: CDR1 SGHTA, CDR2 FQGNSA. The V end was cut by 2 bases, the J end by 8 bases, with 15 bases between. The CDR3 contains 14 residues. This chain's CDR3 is CASSLFFAREGYTF. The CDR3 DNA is TGTGCCAGCAGCTTATTTTTCGCCCGGGAGGGCTACACCTTC.

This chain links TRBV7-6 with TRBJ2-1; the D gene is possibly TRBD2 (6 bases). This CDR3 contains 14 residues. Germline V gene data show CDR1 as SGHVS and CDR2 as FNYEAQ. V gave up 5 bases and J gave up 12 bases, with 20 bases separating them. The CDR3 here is CASSPTRTTPGQFF. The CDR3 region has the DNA TGTGCCAGCAGCCCCACCCGGACTACCCCGGGGCAGTTCTTC.

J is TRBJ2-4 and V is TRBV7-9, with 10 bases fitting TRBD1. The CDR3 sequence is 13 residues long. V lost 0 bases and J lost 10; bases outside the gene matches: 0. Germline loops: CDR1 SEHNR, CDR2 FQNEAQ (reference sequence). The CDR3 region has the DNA TGTGCCAGCAGCTTAGCGGGACAGGGGATTCAGTACTTC. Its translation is CASSLAGQGIQYF. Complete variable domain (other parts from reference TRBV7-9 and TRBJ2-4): DTGVSQNPRHKITKRGQNVTFRCDPISEHNRLYWYRQTLGQGPEFLTYFQNEAQLEKSRLLSDRFSAERPKGSFSTLEIQRTEQGDSAMYLCASSLAGQGIQYFGAGTRLSVL.

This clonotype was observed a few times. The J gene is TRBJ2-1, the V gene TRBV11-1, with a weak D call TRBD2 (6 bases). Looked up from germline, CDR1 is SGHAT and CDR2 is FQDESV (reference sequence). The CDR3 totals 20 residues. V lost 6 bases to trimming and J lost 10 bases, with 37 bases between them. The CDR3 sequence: CASSCGNRPRAGPKSQEQFF. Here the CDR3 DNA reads TGTGCCAGCAGTTGCGGAAATCGCCCTAGGGCGGGGCCAAAAAGTCAGGAGCAGTTCTTC.

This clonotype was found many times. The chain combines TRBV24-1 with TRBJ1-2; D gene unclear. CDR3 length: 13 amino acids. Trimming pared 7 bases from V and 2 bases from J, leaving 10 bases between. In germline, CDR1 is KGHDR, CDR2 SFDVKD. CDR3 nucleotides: TGTGCCACCAGCCCGGACGGGAACTATGGCTACACCTTC. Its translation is CATSPDGNYGYTF.

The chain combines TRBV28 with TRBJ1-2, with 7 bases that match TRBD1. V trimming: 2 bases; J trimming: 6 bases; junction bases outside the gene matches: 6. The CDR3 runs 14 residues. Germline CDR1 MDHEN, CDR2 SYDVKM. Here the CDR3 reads CASSLARGLNGYTF. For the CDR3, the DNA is TGTGCCAGCAGTTTAGCTAGGGGGCTTAATGGCTACACCTTC.

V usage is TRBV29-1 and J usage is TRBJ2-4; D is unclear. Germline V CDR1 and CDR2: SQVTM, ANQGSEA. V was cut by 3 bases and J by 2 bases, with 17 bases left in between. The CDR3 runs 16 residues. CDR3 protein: CSVDYLGTPSKNIQYF. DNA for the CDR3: TGCAGCGTTGATTATCTGGGAACCCCCTCCAAAAACATTCAGTACTTC.

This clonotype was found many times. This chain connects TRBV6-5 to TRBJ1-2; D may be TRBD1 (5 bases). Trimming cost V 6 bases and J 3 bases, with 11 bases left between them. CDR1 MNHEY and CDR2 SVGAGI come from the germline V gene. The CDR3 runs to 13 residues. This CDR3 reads CASRLTVYYGYTF. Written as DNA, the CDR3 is TGTGCCAGCAGACTGACAGTTTACTATGGCTACACCTTC.

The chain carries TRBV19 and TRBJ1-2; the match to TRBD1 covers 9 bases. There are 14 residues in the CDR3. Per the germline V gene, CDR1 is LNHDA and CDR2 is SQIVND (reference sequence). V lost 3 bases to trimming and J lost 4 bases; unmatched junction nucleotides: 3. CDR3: CASSIGTGSYGYTF. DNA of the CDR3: TGTGCCAGTAGTATCGGGACAGGGTCCTATGGCTACACCTTC.

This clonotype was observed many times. The CDR3 nucleotides read TGCAGCGTTAGCGGGACAGGGAATAGCAATCAGCCCCAGCATTTT. This gives the protein CSVSGTGNSNQPQHF. The chain couples TRBV29-1 to TRBJ1-5; 9 bases agree with TRBD1. Trimming removed 5 bases from V and 0 bases from J; junction bases left unmatched: 5. The V gene's germline CDR1 is SQVTM and CDR2 ANQGSEA. This CDR3 has 15 amino acids.

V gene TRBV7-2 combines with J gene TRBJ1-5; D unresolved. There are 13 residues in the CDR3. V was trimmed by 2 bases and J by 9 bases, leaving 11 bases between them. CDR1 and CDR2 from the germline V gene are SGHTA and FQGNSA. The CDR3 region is CASSLSLGRPQHF. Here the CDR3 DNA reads TGTGCCAGCAGCTTAAGTCTGGGTCGGCCCCAGCATTTT.

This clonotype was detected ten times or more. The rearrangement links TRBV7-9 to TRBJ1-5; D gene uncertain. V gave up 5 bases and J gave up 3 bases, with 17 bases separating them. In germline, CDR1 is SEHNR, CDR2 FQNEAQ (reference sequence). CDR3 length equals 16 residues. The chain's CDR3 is CASSGGPSEVNQPQHF. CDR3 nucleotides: TGTGCCAGCAGCGGAGGCCCCTCGGAAGTCAATCAGCCCCAGCATTTT.

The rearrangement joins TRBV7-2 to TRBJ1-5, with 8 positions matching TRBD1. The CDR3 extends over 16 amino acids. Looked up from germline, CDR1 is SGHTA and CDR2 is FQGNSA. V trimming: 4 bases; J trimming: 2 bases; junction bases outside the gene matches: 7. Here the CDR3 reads CASSSRQGQGNQPQHF. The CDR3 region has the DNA TGTGCCAGCAGCTCCCGACAGGGGCAAGGCAATCAGCCCCAGCATTTT.

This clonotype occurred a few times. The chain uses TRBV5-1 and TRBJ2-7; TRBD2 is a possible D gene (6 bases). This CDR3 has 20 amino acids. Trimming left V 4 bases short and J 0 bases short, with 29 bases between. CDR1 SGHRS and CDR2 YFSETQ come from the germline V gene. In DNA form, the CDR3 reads TGCGCCAGCAGCCGCCGGGAGTACTTCCGCTCAAGAGAGTTCTCCTACGAGCAGTACTTC. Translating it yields CASSRREYFRSREFSYEQYF. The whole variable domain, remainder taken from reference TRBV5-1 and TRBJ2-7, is KAGVTQTPRYLIKTRGQQVTLSCSPISGHRSVSWYQQTPGQGLQFLFEYFSETQRNKGNFPGRFSGRQFSNSRSEMNVSTLELGDSALYLCASSRREYFRSREFSYEQYFGPGTRLTVT.

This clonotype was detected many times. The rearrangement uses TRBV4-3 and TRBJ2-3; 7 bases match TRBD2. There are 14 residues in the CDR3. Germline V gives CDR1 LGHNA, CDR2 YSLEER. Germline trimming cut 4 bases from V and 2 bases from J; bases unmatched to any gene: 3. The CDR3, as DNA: TGCGCCAGCAGCCGCCTAGCGGACACAGATACGCAGTATTTT. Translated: CASSRLADTDTQYF.